These 32 T cell receptor beta chains share one sample of origin, sequenced in a study of neurological immune-mediated disorders. One entry per CDR3 protein results from TCRdb running MiXCR on the 5' RACE reads. Of about 60,000 distinct CDR3 sequences listed, around 9.7% are singletons. Stated time point: longitudinal time-point 2. The sample was PBMCs. These receptors were taken from a man in his thirties or forties in good health.

The V and J genes are TRBV28 and TRBJ1-1, with D uncertain. Germline-derived CDR1 and CDR2 are MDHEN and SYDVKM. The CDR3 covers 13 residues. Trimming cost V 3 bases and J 6 bases, with 11 bases left between them. The chain's CDR3 is CASSFFGFSEAFF. Here the CDR3 DNA reads TGTGCCAGCAGTTTTTTTGGTTTTTCTGAAGCTTTCTTT.

This sequence joins TRBV5-1 and TRBJ1-1, with TRBD1 identical over 10 bases. The CDR3 loop spans 15 amino acids. Unmatched junction bases numbered 3, after V lost 0 bases and J lost 4 bases. Per germline, CDR1 SGHRS and CDR2 YFSETQ. DNA for the CDR3: TGCGCCAGCAGCTTGGGACAGGGGGCCGTCACTGAAGCTTTCTTT. Translated, it gives CASSLGQGAVTEAFF.

This clonotype was counted at least ten times. The chain has TRBV7-9 and TRBJ2-1, with 7 bases aligning to TRBD1. The V and J ends lost 5 bases and 1 base, in that order; junction bases with no gene match: 8. Per germline, CDR1 SEHNR and CDR2 FQNEAQ (reference sequence). The CDR3 contains 16 residues. Written as DNA, the CDR3 is TGTGCCAGCAGCCTACAGGGGTTTAGTTCCTACAATGAGCAGTTCTTC. It encodes CASSLQGFSSYNEQFF. The full variable domain, in which reference TRBV7-9 and TRBJ2-1 provide the parts outside the CDR3, is DTGVSQNPRHKITKRGQNVTFRCDPISEHNRLYWYRQTLGQGPEFLTYFQNEAQLEKSRLLSDRFSAERPKGSFSTLEIQRTEQGDSAMYLCASSLQGFSSYNEQFFGPGTRLTVL.

There are many counts of this clonotype. The chain employs TRBV28 and TRBJ2-1, with TRBD1 identical over 7 bases. The CDR3 contains 16 residues. The germline V gene encodes CDR1 MDHEN and CDR2 SYDVKM. V gave up 5 bases and J gave up 4 bases; unmatched junction bases: 11. The CDR3, as DNA: TGTGCCAGCAGTCGAGGGGGCTGGGCATTATACAATGAGCAGTTCTTC. Protein: CASSRGGWALYNEQFF.

This clonotype appeared many times. J is TRBJ2-7 and V is TRBV11-2; 8 nucleotides match TRBD1. This CDR3 is built from 15 residues. Germline trimming cut 4 bases from V and 3 bases from J; bases unmatched to any gene: 8. Germline CDR1 and CDR2: SGHAT and FQNNGV. The DNA for the CDR3 is TGTGCCAGCAGCTACCCCGGGACAGGCAACTACGAGCAGTACTTC. As protein: CASSYPGTGNYEQYF.

This clonotype was recorded a few times. CDR3 nucleotide sequence: TGCAGTGCTACCAGTCCCCCACAAGAGACCCAGTACTTC. Its protein is CSATSPPQETQYF. The chain recombines TRBV20-1 with TRBJ2-5, with D hard to call. V lost 4 bases to trimming and J lost 2 bases, with 11 bases between them. The CDR3 loop spans 13 amino acids. The germline CDR1 and CDR2 sequences are DFQATT and SNEGSKA (reference sequence).

There are many counts of this clonotype. The chain is built from TRBV20-1 and TRBJ2-7, with a tentative D call TRBD2 (5 bases). Trimming took 5 bases from V and 1 from J, leaving 15 bases between them. Looked up from germline, CDR1 is DFQATT and CDR2 is SNEGSKA (reference sequence). The CDR3 covers 14 residues. CDR3 protein: CSAPLVTSSYEQYF. The CDR3 coding sequence is TGCAGTGCTCCATTAGTCACTAGTTCCTACGAGCAGTACTTC.

The sample holds many counts of this clonotype. The V gene is TRBV25-1, the J gene TRBJ2-5; D possibly corresponds to TRBD2 (7 bases). The CDR3 is made up of 16 amino acids. CDR1 is MGHDK, CDR2 SYGVNS, per germline. Trimming stripped 1 base from V and 4 bases from J, with 16 bases between. CDR3 coding DNA: TGTGCCAGCAGTGAATGGGCACAGGGAGGGCGAGAGACCCAGTACTTC. Amino acid sequence: CASSEWAQGGRETQYF.

This clonotype was seen many times. The chain combines TRBV9 with TRBJ2-7; the match to TRBD1 covers 10 bases. Germline assignment: CDR1 SGDLS and CDR2 YYNGEE. V was clipped by 4 bases and J by 3 bases; unmatched bases: 4. CDR3 length: 14 amino acids. The DNA for the CDR3 is TGTGCCAGCAGCAGGGGACAGGGGCTCTACGAGCAGTACTTC. Residues: CASSRGQGLYEQYF.

This clonotype was observed many times. V usage is TRBV5-1 and J usage is TRBJ2-5; TRBD1 matches 10 bases. This CDR3 has 15 amino acids. CDR1 is SGHRS, CDR2 YFSETQ, per germline. V shed 3 bases, J shed 0 bases, and the junction held 2 bases outside the gene matches. The CDR3 region is CASSSTGGHQETQYF. CDR3 nucleotides: TGCGCCAGCAGCTCGACAGGGGGCCACCAAGAGACCCAGTACTTC.

This clonotype was seen ten or more times. V is TRBV3-1 and J is TRBJ1-1; a weak D match, TRBD1 (6 bases). The length of the CDR3 is 16 residues. Trimming took off 4 bases at V and 3 bases at J, with 18 bases between the two ends. The germline CDR1 and CDR2 sequences are LGHDT and YNNKEL (reference sequence). CDR3 in DNA: TGTGCCAGCAGCCCACGGACGACAGGCGCTCACACTGAAGCTTTCTTT. This codes for CASSPRTTGAHTEAFF.

This clonotype appeared many times. The chain employs TRBV2 and TRBJ2-3, with TRBD2 identical over 9 bases. V trimming: 5 bases; J trimming: 1 base; junction bases outside the gene matches: 4. The CDR3 contains 15 residues. Germline assignment: CDR1 SNHLY and CDR2 FYNNEI. Here the CDR3 reads CASSWTSEGTDTQYF. For the CDR3, the DNA is TGTGCCAGCAGTTGGACTAGCGAGGGCACAGATACGCAGTATTTT.

This clonotype was picked up many times. The chain links TRBV3-1 to TRBJ1-1; no reliable D call. There are 13 residues in the CDR3. Trimming removed 0 bases from V and 1 base from J, with 3 bases in between. Germline lookup yields CDR1 LGHDT and CDR2 YNNKEL (reference sequence). CDR3 in amino acids: CASSQDGNTEAFF. CDR3 coding DNA: TGTGCCAGCAGCCAAGATGGGAACACTGAAGCTTTCTTT. Looking up the rest from reference TRBV3-1 and TRBJ1-1 gives the full variable domain: DTAVSQTPKYLVTQMGNDKSIKCEQNLGHDTMYWYKQDSKKFLKIMFSYNNKELIINETVPNRFSPKSPDKAHLNLHINSLELGDSAVYFCASSQDGNTEAFFGQGTRLTVV.

This clonotype was found many times. The chain recombines TRBV29-1 with TRBJ1-3; a weak D match, TRBD1 (5 bases). The CDR3 totals 13 residues. Trimming cost V 6 bases and J 0 bases, with 9 bases left between them. Germline values: CDR1 SQVTM, CDR2 ANQGSEA. The CDR3 DNA reads as TGCAGCGTGGGGGACGACTCTGGAAACACCATATATTTT. Protein product: CSVGDDSGNTIYF.

In this sample, this clonotype turned up a few times. The rearrangement uses TRBV3-1 and TRBJ2-1, with TRBD2 identical over 13 bases. CDR3 length equals 15 residues. The J segment lost 9 bases and the V segment lost 3 bases, leaving 5 bases of the junction unmatched. Germline V gene lookup returns CDR1 LGHDT and CDR2 YNNKEL (reference sequence). In DNA, the CDR3 is TGTGCCAGCAGCCAGGGACTAGCGGGGCTCAGTGAGCAGTTCTTC. Translating it yields CASSQGLAGLSEQFF.

This clonotype was observed at least ten times. The chain joins TRBV10-3 to TRBJ2-7, with a tentative D call TRBD1 (6 bases). Per the germline V gene, CDR1 is ENHRY and CDR2 is SYGVKD. V dropped 7 bases and J dropped 3 bases, with 13 bases sitting between them. The CDR3 length is 13 residues. The CDR3 sequence: CAIKGQLSYEQYF. CDR3 bases: TGTGCCATCAAGGGACAACTAAGCTACGAGCAGTACTTC.

In this sample, this clonotype turned up many times. V is TRBV29-1 and J is TRBJ1-2, with TRBD1 matching over 7 bases. CDR1 is SQVTM, CDR2 ANQGSEA, per germline. The trim removed 6 bases at V and 6 bases at J, leaving 13 bases unmatched. The CDR3 consists of 14 residues. CDR3 residues: CSVLPNTGVHGYTF. DNA of the CDR3: TGCAGCGTCCTACCAAATACAGGGGTTCATGGCTACACCTTC. Full variable domain (missing parts from reference TRBV29-1 and TRBJ1-2): SAVISQKPSRDICQRGTSLTIQCQVDSQVTMMFWYRQQPGQSLTLIATANQGSEATYESGFVIDKFPISRPNLTFSTLTVSNMSPEDSSIYLCSVLPNTGVHGYTFGSGTRLTVV.

Details on this clonotype: It may be a read error: a sequence one base away is much more abundant. The chain carries TRBV12-3 or TRBV12-4 and TRBJ2-3; 10 bases align to TRBD1. The CDR3 spans 19 residues. V dropped 7 bases and J dropped 4; count of bases not matched to a gene: 20. Here the CDR3 DNA reads TGTGCCAGCAAAAACCGGGACAGGGGATTTCGTGTCATGCCAGATACGCAGTATTTT. Amino acids: CASKNRDRGFRVMPDTQYF.

This clonotype was seen many times. The rearrangement joins TRBV5-1 to TRBJ2-5, with D tentatively TRBD2 (6 bases). The CDR3 totals 14 residues. The germline CDR1 and CDR2 sequences are SGHRS and YFSETQ. The germline V and J ends were trimmed by 5 bases and 5 bases, with 16 bases remaining between them. CDR3: CASSSTAGPETQYF. Written as DNA, the CDR3 is TGCGCCAGCAGTTCGACTGCGGGACCGGAGACCCAGTACTTC.

In regard to this clonotype: A much more abundant neighbour one base away suggests this may be a read error. The chain uses TRBV2 and TRBJ2-1, with D perhaps matching TRBD2 (6 bases). This CDR3 has 14 residues. The V gene's germline CDR1 is SNHLY and CDR2 FYNNEI. The chain's CDR3 is CASSEGGLFNELFF. DNA for the CDR3: TGTGCCAGCAGTGAAGGGGGACTGTTCAATGAGCTGTTCTTC.

This clonotype has a count of ten or more. The chain links TRBV29-1 to TRBJ1-4; 8 bases agree with TRBD1. Trimming took 6 bases from V and 6 from J; bases not matched to a gene: 9. Per the germline V gene, CDR1 is SQVTM and CDR2 is ANQGSEA. This CDR3 contains 14 residues. CDR3 nucleotides: TGCAGCGTGGCCGGGACAGGTGAAGATGAAAAACTGTTTTTT. Its translation: CSVAGTGEDEKLFF.

This clonotype has at least ten counts. CDR3 amino acids: CASSQGQGSTGELFF. CDR3 sequence (DNA): TGCGCCAGCAGTCAGGGACAGGGTAGCACCGGGGAGCTGTTTTTT. The chain joins TRBV5-1 to TRBJ2-2; TRBD1 aligns across 9 bases. Germline V gene sequence: CDR1 SGHRS, CDR2 YFSETQ. The length of the CDR3 is 15 residues. Trimming took 5 bases from V and 4 from J; bases not matched to a gene: 6.

The rearrangement links TRBV5-1 to TRBJ2-7; D could derive from TRBD1 or TRBD2 (5 bases each). The CDR3 extends over 14 amino acids. Deletions cut 3 bases from V and 3 bases from J, with 13 bases between. Germline CDR1 reads SGHRS; CDR2 reads YFSETQ. In nucleotides, the CDR3 is TGCGCCAGCAGCTGGGCAGGTGGGGGCTACGAGCAGTACTTC. Amino acid sequence: CASSWAGGGYEQYF.

This clonotype has ten or more counts. The chain has TRBV5-1 and TRBJ2-3; D gene ambiguous. The germline V gene encodes CDR1 SGHRS and CDR2 YFSETQ. There are 14 residues in the CDR3. V lost 0 bases and J lost 5, with 10 bases in between. The CDR3, as DNA: TGCGCCAGCAGCTTGGCAGGCGGAGTAGATACGCAGTATTTT. It codes for CASSLAGGVDTQYF.

There are many counts of this clonotype. The chain is built from TRBV12-3 or TRBV12-4 and TRBJ1-5; D unclear. Trimming stripped 1 base from V and 2 bases from J, with 15 bases between. The CDR3 is 17 residues long. This chain's CDR3 is CASSLGRARSGNQPQHF. In DNA form, the CDR3 reads TGTGCCAGCAGTTTAGGGAGGGCACGCAGCGGCAATCAGCCCCAGCATTTT.

This clonotype showed up many times. V usage is TRBV7-7 and J usage is TRBJ2-5; 13 nucleotides match TRBD2. There are 17 residues in the CDR3. Per germline, CDR1 SSHAT and CDR2 FNYEAQ (reference sequence). V was clipped by 5 bases and J by 2 bases; unmatched bases: 8. For the CDR3, the DNA is TGTGCCAGCAGCACCGACAGGGGACTAGCGGGGCAAGAGACCCAGTACTTC. Translated, it gives CASSTDRGLAGQETQYF.

This clonotype showed up many times. The chain joins TRBV20-1 to TRBJ2-1; 10 positions match TRBD2. The CDR3 is 16 residues long. Germline V gives CDR1 DFQATT, CDR2 SNEGSKA (reference sequence). With 0 bases clipped from V and 7 bases from J, the junction kept 9 bases outside the gene matches. Here the CDR3 DNA reads TGCAGTGCTAGAGATGGGACTAGCGTGAAGTTAAATGAGCAGTTCTTC. This sequence encodes CSARDGTSVKLNEQFF.

The table lists this clonotype with many counts. This chain joins TRBV28 and TRBJ2-5, with D perhaps matching TRBD2 (7 bases). The CDR3 is made up of 13 amino acids. Trimming took 6 bases from V and 5 from J, leaving 13 bases between them. Germline CDR1 reads MDHEN; CDR2 reads SYDVKM. CDR3 in DNA: TGTGCCAGCAGCTTAGGGGGGGCCGAGACCCAGTACTTC. Amino acid sequence: CASSLGGAETQYF.

This clonotype was counted a single time. The DNA is left out, because the CDR3 cannot be placed on it with certainty; the CDR3 is given as TCRdb lists it. The V call is TRBV10-1, the J call TRBJ1-1; the DNA was not compared with TRBD1, the D call given in the table. CDR1 and CDR2 (germline): WNHNN, SYGVQD (reference sequence). The CDR3 is 23 residues long, counting both termini. The CDR3 sequence is CASSEVADNEQFFGTGGYTEAFF.

This clonotype occurred many times. The chain couples TRBV29-1 to TRBJ1-2; D unclear. CDR1 and CDR2 (germline): SQVTM, ANQGSEA. CDR3 length: 13 amino acids. The V end lost 4 bases, the J end lost 3 bases, and 12 bases lay between the germline ends. CDR3 residues: CSVAVDTYYGYTF. The DNA of the CDR3 is TGCAGCGTTGCGGTCGACACCTACTATGGCTACACCTTC.

For this clonotype: This clone may be a read error of a much larger clone one base away. The missing conserved phenylalanine or tryptophan at the end of this CDR3 makes a read error likely. This chain connects TRBV12-3 or TRBV12-4 to TRBJ1-2; D is ambiguous. Trimming stripped 3 bases from V and 8 bases from J, with 19 bases between. The CDR3 runs to 15 residues. CDR3 residues: CASSFRAAVPRGYTY. The CDR3 coding sequence is TGTGCCAGCAGTTTTCGGGCCGCAGTCCCTAGGGGCTACACCTAC.

This clonotype showed up many times. The rearrangement uses TRBV12-3 or TRBV12-4 and TRBJ2-5; D is uncertain. V shed 6 bases and J shed 1 base, with 9 bases lying between them. The CDR3 totals 13 residues. The DNA of the CDR3 is TGTGCCAGCAGCGGACGATCCCAAGAGACCCAGTACTTC. It is translated as CASSGRSQETQYF.